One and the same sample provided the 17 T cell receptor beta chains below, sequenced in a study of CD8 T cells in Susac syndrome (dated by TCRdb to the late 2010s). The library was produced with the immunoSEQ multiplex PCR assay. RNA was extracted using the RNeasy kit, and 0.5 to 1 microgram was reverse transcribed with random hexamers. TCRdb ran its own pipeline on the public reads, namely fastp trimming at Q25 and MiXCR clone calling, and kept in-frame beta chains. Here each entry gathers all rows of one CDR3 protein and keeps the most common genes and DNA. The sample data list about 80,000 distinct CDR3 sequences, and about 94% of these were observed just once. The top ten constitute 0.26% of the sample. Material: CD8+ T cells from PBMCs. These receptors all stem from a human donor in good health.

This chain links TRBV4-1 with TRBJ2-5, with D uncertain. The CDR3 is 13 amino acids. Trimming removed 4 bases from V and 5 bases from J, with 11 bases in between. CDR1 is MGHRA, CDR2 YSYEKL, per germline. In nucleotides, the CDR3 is TGCGCCAGCAGCCTAACTGTCCGGGAGACCCAGTACTTC. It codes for CASSLTVRETQYF.

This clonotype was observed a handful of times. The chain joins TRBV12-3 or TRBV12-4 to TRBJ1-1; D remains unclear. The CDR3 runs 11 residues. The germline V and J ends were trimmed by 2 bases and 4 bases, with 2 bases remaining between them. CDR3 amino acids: CASSLSTEAFF. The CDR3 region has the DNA TGTGCCAGCAGTTTAAGCACTGAAGCTTTCTTT.

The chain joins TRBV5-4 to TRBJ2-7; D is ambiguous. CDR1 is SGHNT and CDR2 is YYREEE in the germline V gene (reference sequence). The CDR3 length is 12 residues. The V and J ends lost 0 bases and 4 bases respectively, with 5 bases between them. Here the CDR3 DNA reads TGTGCCAGCAGCTTGGACGTTTACGAGCAGTACTTC. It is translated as CASSLDVYEQYF.

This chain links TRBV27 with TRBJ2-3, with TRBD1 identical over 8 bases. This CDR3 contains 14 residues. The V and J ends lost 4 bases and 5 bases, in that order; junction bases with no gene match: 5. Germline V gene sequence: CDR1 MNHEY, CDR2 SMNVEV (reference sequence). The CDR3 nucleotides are TGTGCCAGCAGTTCCAGGGGGCATATAGATACGCAGTATTTT. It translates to CASSSRGHIDTQYF.

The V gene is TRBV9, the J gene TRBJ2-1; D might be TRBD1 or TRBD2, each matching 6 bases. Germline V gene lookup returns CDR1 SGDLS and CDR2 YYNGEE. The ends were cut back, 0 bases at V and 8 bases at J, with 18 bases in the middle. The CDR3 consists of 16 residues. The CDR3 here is CASSVARTAGHDEQFF. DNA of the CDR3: TGTGCCAGCAGCGTAGCTCGGACAGCGGGTCACGATGAGCAGTTCTTC.

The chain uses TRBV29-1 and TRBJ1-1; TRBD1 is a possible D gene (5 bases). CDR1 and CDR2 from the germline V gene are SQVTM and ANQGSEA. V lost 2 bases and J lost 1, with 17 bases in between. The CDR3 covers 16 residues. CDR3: CSVEHRPTPKNTEAFF. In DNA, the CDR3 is TGCAGCGTTGAACACAGGCCTACACCCAAGAACACTGAAGCTTTCTTT.

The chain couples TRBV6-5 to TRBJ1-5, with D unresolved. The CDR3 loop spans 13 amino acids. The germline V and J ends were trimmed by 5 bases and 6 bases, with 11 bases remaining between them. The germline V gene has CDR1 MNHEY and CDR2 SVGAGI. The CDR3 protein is CASSLYSGQPQHF. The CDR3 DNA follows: TGTGCCAGCAGTCTCTATAGCGGTCAGCCCCAGCATTTT.

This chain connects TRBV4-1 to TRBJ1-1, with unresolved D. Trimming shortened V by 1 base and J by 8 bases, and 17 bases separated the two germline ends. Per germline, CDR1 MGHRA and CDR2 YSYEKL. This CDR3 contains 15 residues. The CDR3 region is CASSQGRGEKREAFF. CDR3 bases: TGCGCCAGCAGCCAAGGACGGGGAGAGAAGAGGGAAGCTTTCTTT.

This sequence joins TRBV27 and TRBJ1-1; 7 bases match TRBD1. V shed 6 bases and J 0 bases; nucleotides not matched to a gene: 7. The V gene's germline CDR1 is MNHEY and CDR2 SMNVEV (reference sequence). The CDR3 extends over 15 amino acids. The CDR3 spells CASSPGDSMNTEAFF. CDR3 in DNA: TGTGCCAGCAGCCCGGGGGACAGCATGAACACTGAAGCTTTCTTT.

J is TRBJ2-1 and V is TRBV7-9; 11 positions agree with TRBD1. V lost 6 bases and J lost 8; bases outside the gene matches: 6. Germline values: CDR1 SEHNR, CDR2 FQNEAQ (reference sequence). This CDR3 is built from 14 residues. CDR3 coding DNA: TGTGCCAGCAGGGGACAGGGGGTGCTCGATGAGCAGTTCTTC. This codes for CASRGQGVLDEQFF.

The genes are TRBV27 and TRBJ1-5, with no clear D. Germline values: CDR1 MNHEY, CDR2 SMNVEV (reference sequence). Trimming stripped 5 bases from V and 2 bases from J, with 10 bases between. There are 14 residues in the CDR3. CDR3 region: CASSQRYGNQPQHF. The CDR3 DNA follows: TGTGCCAGCAGTCAGAGGTATGGCAATCAGCCCCAGCATTTT.

The CDR3 nucleotides are TGCGCCAGCAGCCAAACGGGGGGAGGGAGCACAGATACGCAGTATTTT. Translation: CASSQTGGGSTDTQYF. The rearrangement links TRBV4-1 to TRBJ2-3; 7 bases map to TRBD2. The CDR3 is 16 amino acids. Germline trimming cut 2 bases from V and 0 bases from J; bases unmatched to any gene: 5. The germline gives CDR1 MGHRA, CDR2 YSYEKL.

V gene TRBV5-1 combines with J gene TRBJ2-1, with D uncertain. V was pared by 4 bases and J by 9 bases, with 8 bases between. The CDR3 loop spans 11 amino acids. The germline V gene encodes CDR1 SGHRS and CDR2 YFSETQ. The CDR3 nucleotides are TGCGCCAGCAGCCAGCAGGCTGAGCAGTTCTTC. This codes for CASSQQAEQFF.

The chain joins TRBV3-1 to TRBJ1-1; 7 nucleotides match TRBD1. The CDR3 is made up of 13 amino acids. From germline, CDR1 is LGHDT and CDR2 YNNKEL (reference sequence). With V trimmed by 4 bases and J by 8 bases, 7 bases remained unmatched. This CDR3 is CASSPYRGVEAFF. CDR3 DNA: TGTGCCAGCAGCCCCTACAGGGGAGTAGAAGCTTTCTTT. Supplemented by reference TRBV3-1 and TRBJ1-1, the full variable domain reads DTAVSQTPKYLVTQMGNDKSIKCEQNLGHDTMYWYKQDSKKFLKIMFSYNNKELIINETVPNRFSPKSPDKAHLNLHINSLELGDSAVYFCASSPYRGVEAFFGQGTRLTVV.

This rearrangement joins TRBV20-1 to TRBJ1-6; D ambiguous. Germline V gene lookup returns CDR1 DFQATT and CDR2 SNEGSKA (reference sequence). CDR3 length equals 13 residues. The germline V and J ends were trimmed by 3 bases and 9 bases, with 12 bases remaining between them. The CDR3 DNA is TGCAGTGCTAGTATCCTGGCGGGTTCACCCCTCCACTTT. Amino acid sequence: CSASILAGSPLHF.

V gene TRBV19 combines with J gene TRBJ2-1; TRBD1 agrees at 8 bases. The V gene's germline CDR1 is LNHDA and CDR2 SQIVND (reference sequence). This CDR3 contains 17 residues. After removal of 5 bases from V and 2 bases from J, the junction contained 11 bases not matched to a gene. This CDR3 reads CASSLKGQAGTYNEQFF. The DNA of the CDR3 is TGTGCCAGTAGTCTAAAGGGACAGGCGGGAACCTACAATGAGCAGTTCTTC.

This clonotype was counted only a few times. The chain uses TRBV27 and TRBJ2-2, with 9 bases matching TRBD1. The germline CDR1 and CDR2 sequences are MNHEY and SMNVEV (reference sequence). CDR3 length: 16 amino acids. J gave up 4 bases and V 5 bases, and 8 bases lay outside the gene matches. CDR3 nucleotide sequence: TGTGCCAGCAGTCCCTGGACAGGGGTAGTCACCGGGGAGCTGTTTTTT. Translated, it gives CASSPWTGVVTGELFF.